What follows are 25 T cell receptor beta chains derived from one specimen sequenced in a study of cytomegalovirus exposure and HLA in healthy donors. With 60 Vbeta and 13 Jbeta primers, the PCR was carried out. The repertoire was sequenced with immunoSEQ multiplex PCR; TCRdb's copy has only in-frame clones and lacks some. The sample has 100,000 to 150,000 clones; about 78% are singletons. Source material: PBMCs. These TCRs come from a female donor in good health and CMV-seronegative.

In its sample, this clone was seen a few times. V and J are TRBV11-3 and TRBJ2-3; perhaps TRBD2 as D (7 bases). Germline CDR1 SGHNT, CDR2 YENEEA. V lost 1 base and J lost 5, with 22 bases in between. The CDR3 is 18 residues long. Here the CDR3 DNA reads TGTGCCAGCAGCTTAGCGGGGTCTGGCGGGGGCGTAGGAGATACGCAGTATTTT. Protein sequence: CASSLAGSGGGVGDTQYF.

This clone was recorded once. This rearrangement joins TRBV2 to TRBJ2-1; TRBD1 might be the D (6 bases). Germline CDR1 SNHLY, CDR2 FYNNEI. The germline V and J ends were trimmed by 9 bases and 4 bases, with 19 bases remaining between them. The CDR3 length is 15 residues. The DNA of the CDR3 is TGTGCCAGTAACCCACAGGGTGCCGGGTACAATGAGCAGTTCTTC. It codes for CASNPQGAGYNEQFF.

The chain has TRBV6-5 and TRBJ1-6; 10 positions match TRBD1. CDR1 is MNHEY and CDR2 is SVGAGI in the germline V gene. This CDR3 spans 15 amino acids. With V trimmed by 2 bases and J by 8 bases, 3 bases remained unmatched. The CDR3 loop reads CASSYRTGGDSPLHF. The CDR3 DNA reads as TGTGCCAGCAGTTACCGGACAGGGGGTGATTCACCCCTCCACTTT.

The chain employs TRBV5-1 and TRBJ1-2; 10 bases match TRBD1. Germline CDR1 and CDR2: SGHRS and YFSETQ. V was clipped by 0 bases and J by 8 bases; unmatched bases: 13. The CDR3 is 17 residues long. The CDR3: CASSLVPPGTGVGGYTF. The CDR3, as DNA: TGCGCCAGCAGCTTGGTTCCCCCCGGGACAGGGGTAGGCGGCTACACCTTC.

V and J are TRBV29-1 and TRBJ2-2, with 8 bases matching TRBD1. The CDR3 contains 13 residues. Losses at the gene ends were 5 bases for V and 6 bases for J; bases not matched to a gene: 5. CDR1 is SQVTM and CDR2 is ANQGSEA in the germline V gene. CDR3 bases: TGCAGCGTTCAGACAGGGGTGGCCGGGGAGCTGTTTTTT. Translation gives CSVQTGVAGELFF.

The rearrangement links TRBV7-9 to TRBJ1-1, with D hard to call. The CDR3 is made up of 14 amino acids. Germline values: CDR1 SEHNR, CDR2 FQNEAQ (reference sequence). Trimming took off 3 bases at V and 1 base at J, with 9 bases between the two ends. CDR3 sequence reads: CASSFTQQNTEAFF. The CDR3 DNA reads as TGTGCCAGCAGCTTTACCCAACAGAACACTGAAGCTTTCTTT.

This clone was counted only a few times. The rearrangement joins TRBV6-6 to TRBJ2-1, with TRBD2 matching 9 bases. CDR1 is MNHNY and CDR2 is SVGAGI in the germline V gene (reference sequence). The V and J ends lost 5 bases and 0 bases, in that order; junction bases with no gene match: 5. This CDR3 has 16 amino acids. CDR3 sequence reads: CASSHVAGASYNEQFF. CDR3 coding DNA: TGTGCCAGCAGTCATGTAGCGGGAGCCTCCTACAATGAGCAGTTCTTC.

This clone was seen a handful of times. J is TRBJ2-1 and V is TRBV15; 7 bases are shared with TRBD2. J lost 7 bases, V lost 3 bases, and 3 bases had no gene match. Germline V gives CDR1 LNHNV, CDR2 YYDKDF (reference sequence). The CDR3 sequence is 13 residues long. CDR3 in DNA: TGTGCCACCAGCAGGGGGGGGGAGAATGAGCAGTTCTTC. Its translation: CATSRGGENEQFF.

The V and J genes are TRBV10-3 and TRBJ2-7; D gene unclear. V lost 3 bases, J lost 6 bases, and 12 bases lay in between. In germline, CDR1 is ENHRY, CDR2 SYGVKD. The CDR3 consists of 13 residues. The CDR3 here is CAISDEIASEQYF. The CDR3 coding sequence is TGTGCCATCAGTGATGAGATAGCATCCGAGCAGTACTTC.

The gene calls are TRBV6-5 and TRBJ2-1; 8 bases agree with TRBD1. Germline trimming cut 0 bases from V and 12 bases from J; bases unmatched to any gene: 10. This CDR3 comprises 15 residues. CDR1 and CDR2 from the germline V gene are MNHEY and SVGAGI. The CDR3 bases are TGTGCCAGCAGTTACTCTGGGCAGGGGGCAGGTGGGCAGTTCTTC. Its protein is CASSYSGQGAGGQFF.

This clone was seen once. The chain links TRBV7-6 to TRBJ2-2; 13 positions match TRBD2. Germline V gene sequence: CDR1 SGHVS, CDR2 FNYEAQ. The CDR3 runs to 16 residues. Trimming took 5 bases from V and 5 from J; bases not matched to a gene: 5. CDR3 bases: TGTGCCAGCAGCCCGTCGGGACTAGCGGGGACCGGGGAGCTGTTTTTT. Its translation is CASSPSGLAGTGELFF.

The chain employs TRBV29-1 and TRBJ1-2; D unclear. The V gene lost 5 bases and the J gene lost 2 bases, with 12 bases spanning the gap. Germline V gives CDR1 SQVTM, CDR2 ANQGSEA. There are 13 residues in the CDR3. In DNA, the CDR3 is TGCAGCGTTCCCACAATACTAAACTATGGCTACACCTTC. Translating gives CSVPTILNYGYTF. Based on the CDR3 plus reference TRBV29-1 and TRBJ1-2, the full variable domain is SAVISQKPSRDICQRGTSLTIQCQVDSQVTMMFWYRQQPGQSLTLIATANQGSEATYESGFVIDKFPISRPNLTFSTLTVSNMSPEDSSIYLCSVPTILNYGYTFGSGTRLTVV.

The chain recombines TRBV7-2 with TRBJ2-2, with 10 bases matching TRBD1. Trimming at V came to 5 bases and at J to 4 bases, leaving 13 bases not matched to a gene. Looked up from germline, CDR1 is SGHTA and CDR2 is FQGNSA. This CDR3 has 18 amino acids. CDR3 in amino acids: CASSLRTPGQGSTGELFF. The CDR3 coding sequence is TGTGCCAGCAGCCTAAGGACCCCGGGACAGGGGTCCACCGGGGAGCTGTTTTTT.

V usage is TRBV11-1 and J usage is TRBJ2-3; 10 bases are a match to TRBD2. Germline values: CDR1 SGHAT, CDR2 FQDESV (reference sequence). CDR3 size: 16 residues. V was pared by 8 bases and J by 1 base, with 9 bases of the junction left unmatched. CDR3 residues: CASSKREGFGTDTQYF. CDR3 DNA sequence: TGTGCCAGCTCGAAGCGGGAGGGTTTCGGCACAGATACGCAGTATTTT. The whole variable domain, filled in from reference TRBV11-1 and TRBJ2-3, reads EAEVAQSPRYKITEKSQAVAFWCDPISGHATLYWYRQILGQGPELLVQFQDESVVDDSQLPKDRFSAERLKGVDSTLKIQPAELGDSAMYLCASSKREGFGTDTQYFGPGTRLTVL.

This chain connects TRBV7-2 to TRBJ1-2; D might be TRBD1 (6 bases). Germline CDR1 SGHTA, CDR2 FQGNSA. The germline V and J ends were trimmed by 5 bases and 1 base, with 14 bases remaining between them. The CDR3 is 15 residues long. The DNA of the CDR3 is TGTGCCAGCAGCCCAGGAGCAGGGGTTAACTATGGCTACACCTTC. It is translated as CASSPGAGVNYGYTF.

This clone was seen just once. The chain carries TRBV9 and TRBJ2-3, with D maybe TRBD2 (7 bases). The CDR3 extends over 16 amino acids. Germline CDR1 and CDR2: SGDLS and YYNGEE. The ends were cut back, 0 bases at V and 3 bases at J, with 14 bases in the middle. DNA of the CDR3: TGTGCCAGCAGCGTAGCTGGGGGGGGCGTGACAGATACGCAGTATTTT. As protein: CASSVAGGGVTDTQYF.

This chain joins TRBV4-2 and TRBJ2-5; maybe TRBD2 (6 bases). The germline gives CDR1 LGHNA, CDR2 YNFKEQ. This CDR3 contains 14 residues. V lost 4 bases and J lost 5, with 14 bases in between. CDR3 in amino acids: CASSPWGVDETQYF. The CDR3 DNA reads as TGTGCCAGCAGCCCCTGGGGGGTTGATGAGACCCAGTACTTC.

V gene TRBV9 combines with J gene TRBJ2-5; TRBD1 agrees at 7 bases. V lost 3 bases, J lost 1 base, and 9 bases stayed unmatched. The CDR3 covers 16 residues. The germline CDR1 and CDR2 sequences are SGDLS and YYNGEE. The CDR3 loop reads CASSGNRGLAQETQYF. The CDR3 bases are TGTGCCAGCAGCGGCAACAGGGGCCTCGCCCAAGAGACCCAGTACTTC.

In DNA form, the CDR3 reads TGTGCCAGCAGCTCAGCCCAGGGGGCAGTAGCCTACGAGCAGTACTTC. This gives the protein CASSSAQGAVAYEQYF. This chain connects TRBV5-4 to TRBJ2-7; the match to TRBD1 covers 8 bases. In germline, CDR1 is SGHNT, CDR2 YYREEE (reference sequence). The CDR3 covers 16 residues. V lost 3 bases, J lost 2 bases, and 10 bases stayed unmatched.

This chain joins TRBV18 and TRBJ1-1; no definite D call. This CDR3 has 16 amino acids. Germline V lookup: CDR1 KGHSH, CDR2 LQKENI. V was pared by 5 bases and J by 0 bases, with 16 bases between. The DNA for the CDR3 is TGTGCCAGCTCATCAGGCCTCTTCGGGATGAACACTGAAGCTTTCTTT. Translated, it gives CASSSGLFGMNTEAFF. The full variable domain, its missing parts supplied by reference TRBV18 and TRBJ1-1, is NAGVMQNPRHLVRRRGQEARLRCSPMKGHSHVYWYRQLPEEGLKFMVYLQKENIIDESGMPKERFSAEFPKEGPSILRIQQVVRGDSAAYFCASSSGLFGMNTEAFFGQGTRLTVV.

V usage is TRBV15 and J usage is TRBJ2-5; D remains ambiguous. V lost 0 bases and J 3 bases, leaving 2 bases between the germline ends. The CDR3 covers 12 residues. Germline values: CDR1 LNHNV, CDR2 YYDKDF (reference sequence). The chain's CDR3 is CATSRDKETQYF. The DNA for the CDR3 is TGTGCCACCAGCAGAGATAAAGAGACCCAGTACTTC.

This rearrangement joins TRBV2 to TRBJ2-5, with TRBD2 identical over 13 bases. From germline, CDR1 is SNHLY and CDR2 FYNNEI. The CDR3 spans 14 residues. The trim removed 5 bases at V and 6 bases at J, leaving 3 bases unmatched. CDR3 nucleotides: TGTGCCAGCAGTACTAGCGGGAGGGCCCAGACCCAGTACTTC. Translation: CASSTSGRAQTQYF.

The chain recombines TRBV20-1 with TRBJ1-1; D gene unclear. Per germline, CDR1 DFQATT and CDR2 SNEGSKA (reference sequence). CDR3 length: 11 residues. The V end lost 2 bases, the J end lost 10 bases, and 11 bases lay between the germline ends. The CDR3 reads CSARWEGRAFF. The CDR3 bases are TGCAGTGCTAGATGGGAGGGAAGAGCTTTCTTT.

The chain has TRBV29-1 and TRBJ2-7; 7 positions match TRBD2. Germline CDR1 reads SQVTM; CDR2 reads ANQGSEA. CDR3 length: 14 residues. V was clipped by 3 bases and J by 2 bases; unmatched bases: 7. This CDR3 is CSVEGGRGAYEQYF. CDR3 in DNA: TGCAGCGTTGAGGGCGGGAGAGGAGCCTACGAGCAGTACTTC.

The chain is built from TRBV7-3 and TRBJ2-5, with 10 bases fitting TRBD2. Germline-derived CDR1 and CDR2 are SGHTA and FQGTGA. The CDR3 contains 15 residues. With V trimmed by 5 bases and J by 2 bases, 5 bases remained unmatched. The CDR3 protein is CASSPGLAEQETQYF. The CDR3 nucleotides read TGTGCCAGCAGCCCCGGACTAGCGGAGCAAGAGACCCAGTACTTC.